The 17 T cell receptor beta chains reported below all come from one sample, sequenced in a study of cytomegalovirus exposure and HLA in healthy donors. Some clones are missing from TCRdb's copy, which holds only in-frame ones; the method was immunoSEQ multiplex PCR. The sample lists around 160,000 clones; more than 75% were seen once. Material for sequencing was PBMCs. Every receptor here comes from a man younger than 30 in good health and CMV-seronegative.

The chain combines TRBV2 with TRBJ1-1; maybe TRBD1 (6 bases). The V and J ends lost 9 bases and 7 bases respectively, with 15 bases between them. The germline V gene has CDR1 SNHLY and CDR2 FYNNEI. This CDR3 is built from 12 residues. CDR3 sequence: CARGDQGFEAFF. In DNA form, the CDR3 reads TGTGCCAGGGGCGACCAGGGGTTTGAAGCTTTCTTT.

The gene calls are TRBV30 and TRBJ1-2; 7 nucleotides line up with TRBD1. The germline gives CDR1 GTSNPN, CDR2 SVGIG (reference sequence). The CDR3 has 15 amino acids. The junction had 10 bases not matched to a gene; V was cut back by 4 bases and J by 2 bases. CDR3: CAWNQWAGGNYGYTF. CDR3 in DNA: TGTGCCTGGAATCAATGGGCAGGGGGAAACTATGGCTACACCTTC.

This chain connects TRBV5-4 to TRBJ2-3; D unresolved. This CDR3 is 15 amino acids long. Germline V lookup: CDR1 SGHNT, CDR2 YYREEE (reference sequence). V was clipped by 2 bases and J by 4 bases, with 14 bases between them. CDR3 bases: TGTGCCAGCAGCTTTGGCCCCGCCGAACCAGATACGCAGTATTTT. Translating it yields CASSFGPAEPDTQYF.

CDR3 region: CASSLSAGSPLAEAFF. The DNA for the CDR3 is TGCGCCAGCAGCTTGAGCGCAGGGTCGCCCCTAGCTGAAGCTTTCTTT. The chain recombines TRBV5-1 with TRBJ1-1, with D perhaps TRBD1 (5 bases). CDR3 length: 16 amino acids. Germline CDR1 is SGHRS and CDR2 is YFSETQ. The V end was cut by 1 base, the J end by 6 bases, with 19 bases between.

This rearrangement joins TRBV28 to TRBJ2-1; 13 positions agree with TRBD2. The CDR3 contains 15 residues. The junction had 8 bases not matched to a gene; V was cut back by 5 bases and J by 10 bases. In germline, CDR1 is MDHEN, CDR2 SYDVKM. Here the CDR3 DNA reads TGTGCCAGCAGTCTGGGACTAGCGGGGTACGGGGAGCAGTTCTTC. Protein sequence: CASSLGLAGYGEQFF.

This chain connects TRBV11-2 to TRBJ1-2, with 7 bases fitting TRBD1. This CDR3 spans 16 amino acids. The V gene end was trimmed by 4 bases and the J gene end by 0 bases; junction bases not matched to a gene: 8. Germline V lookup: CDR1 SGHAT, CDR2 FQNNGV. The CDR3 nucleotides are TGTGCCAGCAGCTATTCGACAGGGAGCACTAACTATGGCTACACCTTC. Translated: CASSYSTGSTNYGYTF.

This clone was found once. The rearrangement uses TRBV27 and TRBJ1-2; possible D gene TRBD1, 6 bases. Trimming left V 5 bases short and J 4 bases short, with 23 bases between. The CDR3 contains 17 residues. From germline, CDR1 is MNHEY and CDR2 SMNVEV (reference sequence). The CDR3 DNA is TGTGCCAGCAGTCCCCTAGGGGACGTCCGAGGGGGCTATGGCTACACCTTC. Its translation is CASSPLGDVRGGYGYTF.

The V call is TRBV6-1, the J call TRBJ2-3, with TRBD1 matching 9 bases. Germline trimming cut 3 bases from V and 6 bases from J; bases unmatched to any gene: 4. CDR3 length: 14 amino acids. The germline gives CDR1 MNHNS, CDR2 SASEGT. CDR3 nucleotides: TGTGCCAGCAGTGACACAGGGGGCGCGGATACGCAGTATTTT. Its protein product is CASSDTGGADTQYF.

The chain recombines TRBV10-2 with TRBJ1-4; 9 nucleotides match TRBD1. The CDR3 consists of 14 residues. CDR1 is WSHSY, CDR2 SAAADI, per germline. Unmatched junction bases numbered 2, after V lost 2 bases and J lost 7 bases. The CDR3 is CASSETGGGEKLFF. CDR3 DNA sequence: TGCGCCAGCAGTGAGACAGGGGGCGGTGAAAAACTGTTTTTT.

J is TRBJ1-1 and V is TRBV5-4; D possibly corresponds to TRBD1 (6 bases). This CDR3 is 13 amino acids long. Per germline, CDR1 SGHNT and CDR2 YYREEE (reference sequence). Trimming removed 4 bases at V and 4 bases at J, with 11 bases between. Here the CDR3 reads CASSPTGSTEAFF. CDR3 sequence (DNA): TGTGCCAGCAGCCCGACAGGCTCCACTGAAGCTTTCTTT.

In its sample, this clone was seen once. The chain couples TRBV2 to TRBJ2-7; 10 nucleotides line up with TRBD2. This CDR3 region has 14 residues. V shed 8 bases and J 5 bases; nucleotides not matched to a gene: 9. Germline CDR1 and CDR2: SNHLY and FYNNEI. The CDR3 DNA follows: TGTGCCAGCCTTACCGGGACTAGCGTCCACGAGCAGTACTTC. Residues: CASLTGTSVHEQYF.

The chain is built from TRBV10-1 and TRBJ2-5; 11 positions match TRBD2. The CDR3 is made up of 16 amino acids. Germline V CDR1 and CDR2: WNHNN, SYGVQD (reference sequence). The V and J ends lost 1 base and 1 base, in that order; junction bases with no gene match: 2. The CDR3 region is CASSEWLAGGQETQYF. CDR3 sequence (DNA): TGCGCCAGCAGTGAGTGGCTAGCGGGGGGCCAAGAGACCCAGTACTTC.

The chain has TRBV13 and TRBJ2-5; no definite D call. Germline loops: CDR1 PRHDT, CDR2 FYEKMQ (reference sequence). Trimming took 1 base from V and 5 from J, leaving 5 bases between them. The CDR3 is 12 residues long. CDR3 nucleotides: TGTGCCAGCAGCTTAGTGCGCGAGACCCAGTACTTC. This sequence encodes CASSLVRETQYF.

V is TRBV28 and J is TRBJ1-4; 9 nucleotides line up with TRBD1. The V gene's germline CDR1 is MDHEN and CDR2 SYDVKM. The CDR3 loop spans 14 amino acids. Unmatched junction bases numbered 7, after V lost 7 bases and J lost 7 bases. In nucleotides, the CDR3 is TGTGCCAGCACCATCGACAGGGGGAGTGAAAAACTGTTTTTT. Protein product: CASTIDRGSEKLFF.

The chain carries TRBV6-5 and TRBJ1-5, with unresolved D. This CDR3 has 13 residues. From germline, CDR1 is MNHEY and CDR2 SVGAGI. Trimming left V 0 bases short and J 6 bases short, with 6 bases between. CDR3 protein: CASSYSEFQPQHF. CDR3 bases: TGTGCCAGCAGTTACTCGGAGTTTCAGCCCCAGCATTTT.

V gene TRBV18 combines with J gene TRBJ2-7; tentatively, D is TRBD1 (5 bases). V shed 1 base and J shed 3 bases, with 10 bases lying between them. CDR1 is KGHSH and CDR2 is LQKENI in the germline V gene. The CDR3 has 14 amino acids. The CDR3 DNA is TGTGCCAGCTCACCACGCAGGGATGTCTACGAGCAGTACTTC. Its protein is CASSPRRDVYEQYF. The full variable domain, with the rest looked up from reference TRBV18 and TRBJ2-7, is NAGVMQNPRHLVRRRGQEARLRCSPMKGHSHVYWYRQLPEEGLKFMVYLQKENIIDESGMPKERFSAEFPKEGPSILRIQQVVRGDSAAYFCASSPRRDVYEQYFGPGTRLTVT.

This chain links TRBV5-1 with TRBJ2-3, with 10 bases that match TRBD2. The CDR3 is made up of 14 amino acids. Germline V CDR1 and CDR2: SGHRS, YFSETQ. With V trimmed by 2 bases and J by 4 bases, 1 base remained unmatched. The CDR3 DNA sequence: TGCGCCAGCAGCTTCGGGACTAGCGCAGATACGCAGTATTTT. Translation: CASSFGTSADTQYF.